This record looks at one T cell receptor (beta chain) sequence and its context. Its antigen specificity is not known. No base-level quality is on record; no much larger clone is a single base apart. The CDR3 starts with the cysteine, ends with the phenylalanine, and has 11 residues. Left in the record is the CDR3 DNA by itself, 33 bases read in frame from the first base. Cut back by 4 bases and 10 bases, the V and J ends lie 8 bases apart. The germline V gene (reference sequence) sets CDR1 to LGHDT and CDR2 to YNNKEL. This specimen comes from a study of blood T cell repertoires in COVID-19 (dated by TCRdb to the early 2020s). Broadly, across the study: Samples covering the acute and convalescent phases of COVID-19 were provided by collaborators in the United States, Italy and Spain. The prospective study material was composed of cDNA or gDNA derived from T cells, B-cell-depleted T cells, or PBMCs. The dataset comprised deeply sampled blood TCRbeta repertoires from subjects exposed to, actively infected with, or recovered from COVID-19. A freely available public database, intended as a resource for researchers studying the immune response to SARS-CoV-2, is where the repertoires were released. The samples were drawn from two sources: the first 160 participants of the ongoing ImmuneRACE study, and 950 to 1,500 subjects contributed by 6 global collaborators. Sample metadata almost always included a de-identified subject ID, COVID-19 status, age in years and sex. HLA class I and class II types, where available, came from metadata supplied by the sample provider rather than from assay-based typing.

Study-wide conclusions, independent of this receptor: How much clinical and demographic metadata was included differed by source and by participant, and the metadata was provided uncurated.

At one collaborating source in Seattle, patients were enrolled during active infection and were followed longitudinally through the course of disease. The collaborating institutions used their own protocols to collect whole blood in K2EDTA tubes. For TCRbeta analysis, collaborator samples were shipped as frozen whole blood, as isolated PBMCs, or as DNA extracted from either sample type. TCRbeta CDR3 regions were amplified from genomic DNA using the immunoSEQ Assay, a bias-controlled multiplex PCR. In the original analysis: The number of nucleated cells in each sample was estimated by amplification of reference gene primers within the assay. To quantify the absolute abundance of each unique TCRbeta CDR3 rearrangement, sequence reads were collapsed and filtered. For each sample, productive Simpson clonality was calculated as the square root of Simpson's diversity index across productive rearrangements. TCRdb re-hosts the immuneACCESS table, in-frame sequences only. Its copies lack some clones; in the studies checked, an unresolved V gene accounts for under half of them, and the cause for the rest is not known. That table furnishes V, J and clone size, whereas the DNA furnished D and trimming. The sample yields under 250,000 clones; around nine tenths were counted once. The ten largest clones represent 0.8% to 1% of the sample.

The sequence joins TRBV3-1 (or the pseudogene TRBV3-2) to TRBJ2-1; too little of a D gene remains to name it. The sample comprised peripheral blood. This receptor was obtained from a man aged 55 to 70 with COVID-19, enrolled during active disease. Here the CDR3 is given as CASSLSLEQFF. DNA sequence: TGTGCCAGCAGCCTCAGTTTAGAGCAGTTCTTC.